The next 10 T cell receptor beta chains were all read from a single sample in a study of PD-1 blockade in mismatch repair-deficient tumors. The protocol was immunoSEQ multiplex PCR, while the TCRdb copy is restricted to in-frame clones and leaves out a portion. The sample holds approximately 63,000 clones, 70% to 90% seen once. Specimen: peripheral blood, collected 52 weeks after starting pembrolizumab. These TCRs come from an adult with mismatch repair-deficient cancer.

The V gene is TRBV7-2, the J gene TRBJ2-3, with 13 nucleotides matching TRBD2. Looked up from germline, CDR1 is SGHTA and CDR2 is FQGNSA. CDR3 size: 18 residues. Trimming cost V 1 base and J 2 bases; bases outside gene matches: 6. CDR3 bases: TGTGCCAGCAGCTTAGAAAGACTAGCGGGAGGCAACACAGATACGCAGTATTTT. Its translation: CASSLERLAGGNTDTQYF.

V usage is TRBV5-1 and J usage is TRBJ2-1; 7 bases line up with TRBD1. The ends lost 4 bases at V and 7 bases at J; junction bases unmatched: 8. This CDR3 spans 14 amino acids. Germline V gene data show CDR1 as SGHRS and CDR2 as YFSETQ. The CDR3 DNA is TGCGCCAGCAGCGAGGGACAGCTTAGGAATGAGCAGTTCTTC. Amino acid sequence: CASSEGQLRNEQFF. Supplemented by reference TRBV5-1 and TRBJ2-1, the full variable domain reads KAGVTQTPRYLIKTRGQQVTLSCSPISGHRSVSWYQQTPGQGLQFLFEYFSETQRNKGNFPGRFSGRQFSNSRSEMNVSTLELGDSALYLCASSEGQLRNEQFFGPGTRLTVL.

This chain uses TRBV19 with TRBJ2-5; the D gene is possibly TRBD1 (6 bases). V lost 3 bases, J lost 4 bases, and 9 bases lay in between. Germline V gives CDR1 LNHDA, CDR2 SQIVND (reference sequence). The CDR3 length is 13 residues. The CDR3 bases are TGTGCCAGTAGTATGCGACAGGTAGAGACCCAGTACTTC. Amino acid sequence: CASSMRQVETQYF.

The chain is built from TRBV28 and TRBJ1-1, with D maybe TRBD1 (5 bases). V lost 7 bases and J 1 base, leaving 10 bases between the germline ends. From germline, CDR1 is MDHEN and CDR2 SYDVKM. This CDR3 region has 13 residues. CDR3 region: CASILGGNTEAFF. The CDR3 DNA sequence: TGTGCCAGCATCCTTGGGGGGAACACTGAAGCTTTCTTT.

The rearrangement uses TRBV29-1 and TRBJ2-1; tentative D call: TRBD2 (8 bases). The CDR3 length is 12 residues. V dropped 8 bases and J dropped 9 bases, with 17 bases sitting between them. Germline CDR1 SQVTM, CDR2 ANQGSEA. CDR3 DNA sequence: TGCAGCAACAGCGGGAGACAGGGTGAGCAGTTCTTC. Its protein is CSNSGRQGEQFF.

The chain carries TRBV6-6 and TRBJ2-3, with TRBD2 identical over 13 bases. Looked up from germline, CDR1 is MNHNY and CDR2 is SVGAGI (reference sequence). The ends lost 6 bases at V and 6 bases at J; junction bases unmatched: 3. This CDR3 region has 14 residues. The CDR3 nucleotides are TGTGCCAGCAGGCCACTAGCGGGAGGGGATACGCAGTATTTT. Its translation: CASRPLAGGDTQYF.

The gene calls are TRBV5-6 and TRBJ2-7, with D perhaps assigned TRBD1 or TRBD2 (5 bases each). The CDR3 runs to 15 residues. Per germline, CDR1 SGHDT and CDR2 YYEEEE. Trimming took 1 base from V and 3 from J, leaving 14 bases between them. CDR3 sequence reads: CASSLTWGAGYEQYF. CDR3 bases: TGTGCCAGCAGCTTGACTTGGGGCGCGGGCTACGAGCAGTACTTC.

This chain links TRBV27 with TRBJ2-1, with 13 positions matching TRBD2. The CDR3 is 17 residues long. Germline lookup yields CDR1 MNHEY and CDR2 SMNVEV (reference sequence). Unmatched junction bases numbered 14, after V lost 5 bases and J lost 10 bases. DNA for the CDR3: TGTGCCAGCAGTCCGCCTCGGGGACTAGCGGGAAAGAGAGAGCAGTTCTTC. This translates into CASSPPRGLAGKREQFF.

The rearrangement links TRBV10-2 to TRBJ2-7, with 7 bases aligning to TRBD1. This CDR3 comprises 12 residues. Germline values: CDR1 WSHSY, CDR2 SAAADI. The ends lost 5 bases at V and 7 bases at J; junction bases unmatched: 5. The CDR3 protein is CASSWGTAEQYF. In DNA form, the CDR3 reads TGCGCCAGCAGTTGGGGGACAGCGGAGCAGTACTTC.

The rearrangement uses TRBV19 and TRBJ1-2; D is undetermined. The CDR3 is 12 amino acids. The V gene lost 3 bases and the J gene lost 4 bases, with 6 bases spanning the gap. CDR1 LNHDA and CDR2 SQIVND come from the germline V gene (reference sequence). This CDR3 is CASSMSAYGYTF. The CDR3 coding sequence is TGTGCCAGTAGTATGTCAGCCTATGGCTACACCTTC.